This T cell receptor beta chain was captured in a study of shared clonotypes between healthy human individuals. As for the study in general: For every donor, three CD4 naive, three CD4 memory, two CD8 naive and one CD8 memory plates were used.

As regards this clone: No antigen is known for it.

V was clipped by 3 bases and J by 5 bases; unmatched bases: 8. Germline V gives CDR1 KGHSH, CDR2 LQKENI. The CDR3 has 17 residues. Sequencing used immunoSEQ multiplex PCR; TCRdb keeps in-frame clones, though not all of them. This sample yields around 1,000,000 clones, of which around 77% are seen a single time; 0.89% belongs to the top ten. Study-level points and caveats: Clonotypes which were not shared had lower generation probabilities than clonotypes that all four donors shared. Estimated richness values were generally larger in naive subsets than in memory subsets.

V usage is TRBV18 and J usage is TRBJ2-3, with 13 positions matching TRBD2. The receptor comes from a man aged 18 to 29 in good health. Some clones in this sample may be carry-over from other donors' samples. The sample comprised memory CD4+ T cells from PBMCs. The subset: CD45RA-negative fraction. This chain's CDR3 is CASSPGTSGIKGDTQYF. For the CDR3, the DNA is TGTGCCAGCTCACCGGGGACTAGCGGGATTAAGGGAGATACGCAGTATTTT.